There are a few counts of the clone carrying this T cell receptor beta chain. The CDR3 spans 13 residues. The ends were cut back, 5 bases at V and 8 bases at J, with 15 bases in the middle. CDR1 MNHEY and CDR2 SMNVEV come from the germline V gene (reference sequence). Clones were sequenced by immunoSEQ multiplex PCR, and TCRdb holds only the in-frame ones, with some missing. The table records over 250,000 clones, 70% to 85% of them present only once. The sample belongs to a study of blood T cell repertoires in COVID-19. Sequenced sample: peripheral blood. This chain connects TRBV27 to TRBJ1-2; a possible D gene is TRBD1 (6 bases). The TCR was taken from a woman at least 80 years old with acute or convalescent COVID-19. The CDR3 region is CASSRNRAGGYTF. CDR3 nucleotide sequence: TGTGCCAGCAGTAGAAACAGGGCCGGCGGCTACACCTTC.